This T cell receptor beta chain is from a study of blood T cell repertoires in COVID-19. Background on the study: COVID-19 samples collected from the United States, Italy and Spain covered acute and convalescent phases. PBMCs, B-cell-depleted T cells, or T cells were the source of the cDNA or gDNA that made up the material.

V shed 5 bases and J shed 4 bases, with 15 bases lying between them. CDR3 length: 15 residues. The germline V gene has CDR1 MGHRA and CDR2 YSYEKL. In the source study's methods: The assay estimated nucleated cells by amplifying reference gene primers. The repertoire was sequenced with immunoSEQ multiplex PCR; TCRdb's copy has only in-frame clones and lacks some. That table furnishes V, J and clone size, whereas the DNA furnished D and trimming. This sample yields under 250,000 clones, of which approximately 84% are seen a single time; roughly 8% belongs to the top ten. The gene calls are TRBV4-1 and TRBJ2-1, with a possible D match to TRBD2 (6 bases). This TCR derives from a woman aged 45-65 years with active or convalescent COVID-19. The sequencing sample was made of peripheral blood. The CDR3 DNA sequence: TGCGCCAGCAGCTTAGGGACTGGTGGTTACAATGAGCAGTTCTTC. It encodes CASSLGTGGYNEQFF.